This is a list of T cell receptor beta chains from one sample in a study of blood T cell repertoires in COVID-19. The assay was immunoSEQ multiplex PCR, and TCRdb's table has in-frame clones only and misses some. This table holds approximately 33,000 clones, roughly nine tenths found once. The sequencing sample was made of peripheral blood. The source is a man in his 70s with acute or convalescent COVID-19. Each CDR3 is given with its conserved first and last residue. The order of the fields is D gene, J gene, V gene, clone size, CDR3 protein, CDR3 DNA. The D gene is left open where the match is weak. Only part of the rows carry a size: once, few, many, or a class if the clone is expanded.

d_gene: TRBD2; j_gene: TRBJ2-2; v_gene: TRBV4-2; abundance: few; CDR3aa: CASSHAGTSAGELFF; CDR3nt: TGTGCCAGCAGCCATGCCGGGACTAGCGCCGGGGAGCTGTTTTTT
d_gene: -; j_gene: TRBJ2-7; v_gene: TRBV13; abundance: -; CDR3aa: CASSYKDSYEQYF; CDR3nt: TGTGCCAGCAGCTACAAGGACAGCTACGAGCAGTACTTC
d_gene: TRBD2; j_gene: TRBJ2-3; v_gene: TRBV2; abundance: -; CDR3aa: CASGLAGGDTQYF; CDR3nt: TGTGCCAGCGGGCTAGCGGGAGGGGATACGCAGTATTTT
d_gene: TRBD2; j_gene: TRBJ2-1; v_gene: TRBV11-3; abundance: once; CDR3aa: CASSLENIAGVMHEQFF; CDR3nt: TGTGCCAGCAGCTTAGAAAACATAGCGGGAGTAATGCATGAGCAGTTCTTC
d_gene: -; j_gene: TRBJ2-5; v_gene: TRBV5-6; abundance: -; CDR3aa: CASRRGSRDQETQYF; CDR3nt: TGTGCCAGCAGACGGGGGTCGCGGGACCAAGAGACCCAGTACTTC
d_gene: -; j_gene: TRBJ2-2; v_gene: TRBV12-3/TRBV12-4; abundance: -; CDR3aa: CASSLGSTGELFF; CDR3nt: TGTGCCAGCAGTTTGGGGAGCACCGGGGAGCTGTTTTTT
d_gene: TRBD1; j_gene: TRBJ2-2; v_gene: TRBV29-1; abundance: -; CDR3aa: CSVEESDRGTYTGELFF; CDR3nt: TGCAGCGTTGAAGAGTCCGACAGGGGGACCTACACCGGGGAGCTGTTTTTT
d_gene: -; j_gene: TRBJ2-1; v_gene: TRBV25-1; abundance: -; CDR3aa: CASSSGAGGPGEQFF; CDR3nt: TGTGCCAGCAGTTCGGGGGCAGGGGGTCCGGGTGAGCAGTTCTTC
d_gene: -; j_gene: TRBJ2-1; v_gene: TRBV24-1; abundance: -; CDR3aa: CATSDEDSKPEQFF; CDR3nt: TGTGCCACCAGTGATGAGGACAGTAAACCAGAGCAGTTCTTC
d_gene: -; j_gene: TRBJ2-2; v_gene: TRBV19; abundance: -; CDR3aa: CASSNIRPNTGELFF; CDR3nt: TGTGCCAGTAGTAATATCAGGCCCAACACCGGGGAGCTGTTTTTT
d_gene: -; j_gene: TRBJ2-1; v_gene: TRBV6-5; abundance: -; CDR3aa: CASREDGYNEQFF; CDR3nt: TGTGCCAGCAGGGAGGACGGATACAATGAGCAGTTCTTC
d_gene: TRBD1; j_gene: TRBJ1-1; v_gene: TRBV5-1; abundance: -; CDR3aa: CASSPGQGMNTEAFF; CDR3nt: TGCGCCAGCAGCCCGGGACAGGGGATGAACACTGAAGCTTTCTTT
d_gene: TRBD2; j_gene: TRBJ2-3; v_gene: TRBV7-2; abundance: -; CDR3aa: CASSKGLAGADTQYF; CDR3nt: TGTGCCAGCAGCAAGGGACTAGCGGGAGCCGATACGCAGTATTTT
d_gene: TRBD2; j_gene: TRBJ2-4; v_gene: TRBV7-9; abundance: once; CDR3aa: CASSLTGGAKNIQYF; CDR3nt: TGTGCCAGCAGCTTAACGGGAGGGGCCAAAAACATTCAGTACTTC
d_gene: -; j_gene: TRBJ2-7; v_gene: TRBV7-9; abundance: -; CDR3aa: CASSLVGGDYEQYF; CDR3nt: TGTGCCAGCAGCTTAGTTGGCGGGGACTACGAGCAGTACTTC
d_gene: TRBD1; j_gene: TRBJ1-1; v_gene: TRBV27; abundance: -; CDR3aa: CASSLQGALVTEAFF; CDR3nt: TGTGCCAGCAGTCTACAGGGGGCGTTGGTCACTGAAGCTTTCTTT
d_gene: -; j_gene: TRBJ2-2; v_gene: TRBV10-3; abundance: -; CDR3aa: CATRGGIRELFF; CDR3nt: TGTGCCACAAGGGGGGGAATTAGGGAGCTGTTTTTT
d_gene: -; j_gene: TRBJ1-2; v_gene: TRBV2; abundance: -; CDR3aa: CASSSTASNYGYTF; CDR3nt: TGTGCCAGCAGTTCGACAGCCTCTAACTATGGCTACACCTTC
d_gene: TRBD1; j_gene: TRBJ2-6; v_gene: TRBV18; abundance: -; CDR3aa: CASSHGTGPSGANVLTF; CDR3nt: TGTGCCAGCTCCCATGGGACAGGGCCTTCTGGGGCCAACGTCCTGACTTTC
d_gene: -; j_gene: TRBJ2-1; v_gene: TRBV11-2; abundance: -; CDR3aa: CASSFTVEQFF; CDR3nt: TGTGCCAGCAGCTTTACTGTCGAGCAGTTCTTC
d_gene: -; j_gene: TRBJ1-1; v_gene: TRBV6-2/TRBV6-3; abundance: few; CDR3aa: CASSPAGRGGGTEAFF; CDR3nt: TGTGCCAGCAGTCCCGCGGGAAGGGGGGGAGGCACTGAAGCTTTCTTT
d_gene: TRBD2; j_gene: TRBJ2-2; v_gene: TRBV24-1; abundance: -; CDR3aa: CATSDWGLAGHTGELFF; CDR3nt: TGTGCCACCAGTGATTGGGGCCTAGCGGGACACACCGGGGAGCTGTTTTTT
d_gene: -; j_gene: TRBJ1-3; v_gene: TRBV6-5; abundance: -; CDR3aa: CASTIMQGAGNTIYF; CDR3nt: TGTGCCAGCACTATAATGCAGGGCGCTGGAAACACCATATATTTT
d_gene: TRBD1; j_gene: TRBJ1-1; v_gene: TRBV5-6; abundance: -; CDR3aa: CASSPFTGQERTEAFF; CDR3nt: TGTGCCAGCAGCCCATTCACGGGACAGGAGAGGACTGAAGCTTTCTTT
d_gene: -; j_gene: TRBJ2-3; v_gene: TRBV25-1; abundance: once; CDR3aa: CASSESGSTDTQYF; CDR3nt: TGTGCCAGCAGTGAAAGCGGGAGCACAGATACGCAGTATTTT
d_gene: TRBD1; j_gene: TRBJ1-1; v_gene: TRBV11-2; abundance: once; CDR3aa: CASSLVFGRGQLGNTEAFF; CDR3nt: TGTGCCAGCAGCTTAGTTTTTGGCAGGGGGCAGTTAGGGAACACTGAAGCTTTCTTT
d_gene: TRBD1; j_gene: TRBJ2-2; v_gene: TRBV7-3; abundance: once; CDR3aa: CASSFTGEPTGELFF; CDR3nt: TGTGCCAGCAGCTTCACAGGGGAACCCACCGGGGAGCTGTTTTTT
d_gene: -; j_gene: TRBJ2-3; v_gene: TRBV7-2; abundance: once; CDR3aa: CASTDWGRGGADTQYF; CDR3nt: TGTGCCAGCACCGACTGGGGGAGAGGGGGGGCAGATACGCAGTATTTT
d_gene: TRBD1; j_gene: TRBJ1-6; v_gene: TRBV4-2; abundance: few; CDR3aa: CASSQSTDRSSYNSPLHF; CDR3nt: TGTGCCAGCAGCCAATCCACGGACAGGAGCTCCTATAATTCACCCCTCCACTTT
d_gene: TRBD1; j_gene: TRBJ1-1; v_gene: TRBV29-1; abundance: few; CDR3aa: CSVQNPIQGGTEAFF; CDR3nt: TGCAGCGTCCAAAATCCAATACAGGGGGGGACTGAAGCTTTCTTT
d_gene: TRBD1; j_gene: TRBJ1-5; v_gene: TRBV19; abundance: -; CDR3aa: CASSQNPSTGGNQPQHF; CDR3nt: TGTGCCAGTAGTCAAAATCCCTCGACAGGGGGAAATCAGCCCCAGCATTTT
d_gene: TRBD1; j_gene: TRBJ2-7; v_gene: TRBV9; abundance: -; CDR3aa: CASSPWKGAGEQYF; CDR3nt: TGTGCCAGCAGCCCATGGAAGGGGGCGGGCGAGCAGTACTTC